These T cell receptor beta chains were read from a single sample in a study of T cell responses to AZD1222 COVID-19 vaccine. TCRdb keeps only in-frame clones here, not all; method: immunoSEQ multiplex PCR. In the table there are roughly 86,000 clones, 80% to 90% of which are singletons. The sample consisted of peripheral blood, taken on day 0 of AZD1222 vaccination. The receptors here all came from an adult in good health. Both conserved end residues are part of each CDR3. Fields, in order: J gene, D gene, V gene, clone size, CDR3 DNA, CDR3 protein. A D gene is named only where the DNA matches it firmly. For some rows the clone size is stated as once, few or many, or as a class when expanded; others skip it.

J gene: TRBJ1-2
D gene: .
V gene: TRBV6-5
clone size: .
CDR3 DNA: TGTGCCAGCAGTTTATTTACAACCTCCTCTAACTATGGCTACACCTTC
CDR3 protein: CASSLFTTSSNYGYTF

J gene: TRBJ1-1
D gene: .
V gene: TRBV11-3
clone size: .
CDR3 DNA: TGTGCCAGCAGCCCGGGCGGTATCACTGAAGCTTTCTTT
CDR3 protein: CASSPGGITEAFF

J gene: TRBJ2-7
D gene: .
V gene: TRBV10-3
clone size: .
CDR3 DNA: TGTGCCACAAGGGCCGACACCCACTACGAGCAGTACTTC
CDR3 protein: CATRADTHYEQYF

J gene: TRBJ2-2
D gene: .
V gene: TRBV19
clone size: .
CDR3 DNA: TGTGCCAGCCAGTGGCGGGGAGGTACCGGGGAGCTGTTTTTT
CDR3 protein: CASQWRGGTGELFF

J gene: TRBJ1-1
D gene: .
V gene: TRBV10-1
clone size: few
CDR3 DNA: TGCGCCAGCAGTGCAACCGCTGGGAACACTGAAGCTTTCTTT
CDR3 protein: CASSATAGNTEAFF

J gene: TRBJ2-1
D gene: TRBD1
V gene: TRBV19
clone size: once
CDR3 DNA: TGTGCCAGTAGTATGCGTGCGGGACAGGGCTCCTACAATGAGCAGTTCTTC
CDR3 protein: CASSMRAGQGSYNEQFF

J gene: TRBJ2-7
D gene: TRBD1
V gene: TRBV5-1
clone size: .
CDR3 DNA: TGCGCCAGCAGCCCAACCGGGACAGGGGGATACGAGCAGTACTTC
CDR3 protein: CASSPTGTGGYEQYF

J gene: TRBJ2-7
D gene: .
V gene: TRBV5-1
clone size: .
CDR3 DNA: TGCGCCAGCAGCTTGAGTCAGCTAAGCGGTTACGAGCAGTACTTC
CDR3 protein: CASSLSQLSGYEQYF

J gene: TRBJ1-2
D gene: TRBD1
V gene: TRBV12-3/TRBV12-4
clone size: .
CDR3 DNA: TGTGCCAGCAGACCGACAGGGGATGGCTACACCTTC
CDR3 protein: CASRPTGDGYTF

J gene: TRBJ1-4
D gene: .
V gene: TRBV19
clone size: .
CDR3 DNA: TGTGCCAGTAGTATAGGACAGACTAATGAAAAACTGTTTTTT
CDR3 protein: CASSIGQTNEKLFF

J gene: TRBJ2-1
D gene: .
V gene: TRBV25-1
clone size: .
CDR3 DNA: TGTGCCAGCAGTCAAACCACCTACAATGAGCAGTTCTTC
CDR3 protein: CASSQTTYNEQFF

J gene: TRBJ2-1
D gene: TRBD2
V gene: TRBV28
clone size: .
CDR3 DNA: TGTGCCAGCACTCAACTAGCGGGAGCGTCCTACAATGAGCAGTTCTTC
CDR3 protein: CASTQLAGASYNEQFF

J gene: TRBJ1-5
D gene: .
V gene: TRBV2
clone size: .
CDR3 DNA: TGTGCCAGCAGGGCGGGACACGGAGAATGGGCCCAGCATTTT
CDR3 protein: CASRAGHGEWAQHF

J gene: TRBJ2-7
D gene: TRBD1
V gene: TRBV7-2
clone size: .
CDR3 DNA: TGTGCCAGCAGCTCGACCGGGACAGGGGGCTCCGAGCAGTACTTC
CDR3 protein: CASSSTGTGGSEQYF

J gene: TRBJ1-1
D gene: .
V gene: TRBV11-2
clone size: .
CDR3 DNA: TGTGCCAGCAGCTTAGACAGGAACACTGAAGCTTTCTTT
CDR3 protein: CASSLDRNTEAFF

J gene: TRBJ1-2
D gene: .
V gene: TRBV3-1/TRBV3-2
clone size: .
CDR3 DNA: TGTGCCAGCAGCCCCACAGGTGGGGGGTATGGCTACACCTTC
CDR3 protein: CASSPTGGGYGYTF

J gene: TRBJ1-6
D gene: .
V gene: TRBV29-1
clone size: few
CDR3 DNA: TGCAGCGTCGCAGGGGCCGGGAATTCACCCCTCCACTTT
CDR3 protein: CSVAGAGNSPLHF

J gene: TRBJ2-1
D gene: .
V gene: TRBV6-5
clone size: .
CDR3 DNA: TGTGCCAGCAGCGACTGGGAGGATGGCGGGTCTGAGCAGTTCTTC
CDR3 protein: CASSDWEDGGSEQFF

J gene: TRBJ2-2
D gene: .
V gene: TRBV28
clone size: once
CDR3 DNA: TGTGCCAGCAGTTTACCCGACCTAGGGCTAGAGCTGTTTTTT
CDR3 protein: CASSLPDLGLELFF

J gene: TRBJ2-2
D gene: .
V gene: TRBV27
clone size: .
CDR3 DNA: TGTGCCAGCAGTTTTGTACTGAACACCGGGGAGCTGTTTTTT
CDR3 protein: CASSFVLNTGELFF

J gene: TRBJ2-5
D gene: TRBD2
V gene: TRBV7-6
clone size: .
CDR3 DNA: TGTGCCAGCAGCTTAACCAGCGGGAGGGCCCGGGAGACCCAGTACTTC
CDR3 protein: CASSLTSGRARETQYF

J gene: TRBJ2-5
D gene: .
V gene: TRBV10-3
clone size: .
CDR3 DNA: TGTGCCATCAGCCTCGGGGGATCCCAAGAGACCCAGTACTTC
CDR3 protein: CAISLGGSQETQYF

J gene: TRBJ2-5
D gene: .
V gene: TRBV28
clone size: once
CDR3 DNA: TGTGCCAGCAGTTTATCCCGCCGCAGGGGGGGGGAGACCCAGTACTTC
CDR3 protein: CASSLSRRRGGETQYF

J gene: TRBJ2-3
D gene: .
V gene: TRBV10-3
clone size: .
CDR3 DNA: TGTGCCATCAGTGACCAAGACAGGTTTCAAAGCACAGATACGCAGTATTTT
CDR3 protein: CAISDQDRFQSTDTQYF

J gene: TRBJ2-7
D gene: TRBD1
V gene: TRBV2
clone size: .
CDR3 DNA: TGTGCCAGCAGTCTTAACCAGGACAGGCGAGAAATAGTCGTCTTC
CDR3 protein: CASSLNQDRREIVVF

J gene: TRBJ2-5
D gene: .
V gene: TRBV19
clone size: few
CDR3 DNA: TGTGCCAGTAGTACGGGGCTGCAAGAGACCCAGTACTTC
CDR3 protein: CASSTGLQETQYF

J gene: TRBJ1-1
D gene: .
V gene: TRBV4-1
clone size: .
CDR3 DNA: TGCGCCAGCAGCCAAGTCGGCAGCATCACTGAAGCTTTCTTT
CDR3 protein: CASSQVGSITEAFF

J gene: TRBJ1-1
D gene: .
V gene: TRBV29-1
clone size: .
CDR3 DNA: TGCAGCGTTGTGGGGGGGATGATGAACACTGAAGCTTTCTTT
CDR3 protein: CSVVGGMMNTEAFF

J gene: TRBJ1-5
D gene: .
V gene: TRBV6-2/TRBV6-3
clone size: .
CDR3 DNA: TGTGCCAGCAGTTATGGGTTCGGTCAGCCCCAGCATTTT
CDR3 protein: CASSYGFGQPQHF

J gene: TRBJ2-2
D gene: TRBD1
V gene: TRBV3-1/TRBV3-2
clone size: once
CDR3 DNA: TGTGCCAGCAGCCAAGGGCCAGGGGGCCGTCTAAACACCGGGGAGCTGTTTTTT
CDR3 protein: CASSQGPGGRLNTGELFF

J gene: TRBJ2-1
D gene: TRBD1
V gene: TRBV2
clone size: .
CDR3 DNA: TGTGCCAGCGGTGAGGGACAGGGGTACAACAATGAGCAGTTCTTC
CDR3 protein: CASGEGQGYNNEQFF

J gene: TRBJ2-3
D gene: TRBD2
V gene: TRBV19
clone size: .
CDR3 DNA: TGTGCCAGTAGTGCCCCCCCAGCGGGAGGGAGAACAGATACGCAGTATTTT
CDR3 protein: CASSAPPAGGRTDTQYF

J gene: TRBJ2-3
D gene: .
V gene: TRBV5-1
clone size: .
CDR3 DNA: TGCGCCAGCAGCTTGTGGGGGTCAGATACGCAGTATTTT
CDR3 protein: CASSLWGSDTQYF

J gene: TRBJ2-7
D gene: .
V gene: TRBV28
clone size: few
CDR3 DNA: TGTGCCAGCAGTGTCCAGCGGTACGAGCAGTACTTC
CDR3 protein: CASSVQRYEQYF

J gene: TRBJ1-4
D gene: TRBD1
V gene: TRBV7-9
clone size: few
CDR3 DNA: TGTGCCAGCAGCTCGGGACAGCTTAATGAAAAACTGTTTTTT
CDR3 protein: CASSSGQLNEKLFF

J gene: TRBJ1-1
D gene: TRBD1
V gene: TRBV29-1
clone size: once
CDR3 DNA: TGCAGCGGGCAGGGGGCTGAAGCTTTCTTT
CDR3 protein: CSGQGAEAFF

J gene: TRBJ2-5
D gene: .
V gene: TRBV7-3
clone size: few
CDR3 DNA: TGTGCCAGCAGCTCGACTAGAGGAGAGACCCAGTACTTC
CDR3 protein: CASSSTRGETQYF

J gene: TRBJ1-1
D gene: TRBD1
V gene: TRBV5-4
clone size: .
CDR3 DNA: TGTGCCAGCAGCCCAGGACAGGGGGCGCTGGGCACTGAAGCTTTCTTT
CDR3 protein: CASSPGQGALGTEAFF

J gene: TRBJ1-1
D gene: .
V gene: TRBV7-2
clone size: .
CDR3 DNA: TGTGCCAGCAGCTTTCGGGCGAACACTGAAGCTTTCTTT
CDR3 protein: CASSFRANTEAFF

J gene: TRBJ2-3
D gene: .
V gene: TRBV5-4
clone size: .
CDR3 DNA: TGTGCCAGCAGCTTGGGGGGCCGTGACTATACGCAGTATTTT
CDR3 protein: CASSLGGRDYTQYF

J gene: TRBJ1-4
D gene: .
V gene: TRBV18
clone size: .
CDR3 DNA: TGTGCCAGCTCACCGACGGGACCTAATGAAAAACTGTTTTTT
CDR3 protein: CASSPTGPNEKLFF

J gene: TRBJ2-7
D gene: .
V gene: TRBV4-3
clone size: .
CDR3 DNA: TGCGCCAGCAGCCAAACCCGGGAGCCGTATTACGAGCAGTACTTC
CDR3 protein: CASSQTREPYYEQYF